Listed here are 5 T cell receptor beta chains from one sample, sequenced in a study of cytomegalovirus exposure and HLA in healthy donors. 13 Jbeta primers and 60 Vbeta primers were used for the PCR. Assay: immunoSEQ multiplex PCR; the TCRdb copy retains only in-frame clones and omits some. The sample consists of 140,000 to 150,000 clones, 82% of them appearing once. What was sequenced was PBMCs. The origin of the receptors is a woman aged 55-70 years in good health and CMV-seropositive.

This clone was detected once. The chain couples TRBV10-3 to TRBJ2-7; 7 bases match TRBD1. Germline V gives CDR1 ENHRY, CDR2 SYGVKD. The CDR3 consists of 12 residues. V lost 6 bases to trimming and J lost 9 bases; unmatched junction nucleotides: 8. The CDR3 is CAISTDRELQYF. As DNA, the CDR3 is TGTGCCATCAGCACCGACAGGGAACTGCAGTACTTC.

This chain uses TRBV6-6 with TRBJ1-4, with 7 bases aligning to TRBD1. Trimming at V came to 4 bases and at J to 6 bases, leaving 5 bases not matched to a gene. The CDR3 covers 14 residues. Germline CDR1 MNHNY, CDR2 SVGAGI (reference sequence). CDR3 nucleotide sequence: TGTGCCAGCAGTTCACAGGGGCGTGATGAAAAACTGTTTTTT. This sequence encodes CASSSQGRDEKLFF.

This CDR3 is CASSLALPSTDTQYF. The CDR3 DNA is TGCGCCAGCAGCTTGGCCCTACCATCCACAGATACGCAGTATTTT. J is TRBJ2-3 and V is TRBV5-1, with D unresolved. The CDR3 totals 15 residues. Between the trimmed V and J ends, which lost 0 bases and 2 bases, there was a span of 10 bases. From germline, CDR1 is SGHRS and CDR2 YFSETQ.

CDR3 nucleotides: TGTGCCAGCTCACCAGTAGGACAGGGTCTCTCTGGGGCCAACGTCCTGACTTTC. Its protein is CASSPVGQGLSGANVLTF. The chain recombines TRBV18 with TRBJ2-6, with 8 bases matching TRBD1. This CDR3 spans 18 amino acids. The ends lost 2 bases at V and 0 bases at J; junction bases unmatched: 6. CDR1 is KGHSH and CDR2 is LQKENI in the germline V gene.

This chain connects TRBV5-4 to TRBJ2-7; D is unclear. Trimming shortened V by 4 bases and J by 4 bases, and 6 bases separated the two germline ends. CDR1 and CDR2 (germline): SGHNT, YYREEE (reference sequence). The CDR3 is 11 amino acids. DNA of the CDR3: TGTGCCAGCAGCGCCCAGTACGAGCAGTACTTC. As protein: CASSAQYEQYF.